This TCR beta chain was found in a study of response to subunit inactivated influenza vaccine. Each CDR3 protein is one row after TCRdb ran MiXCR on the RT-PCR reads. The repertoire has around 580,000 distinct CDR3 sequences, around 15% of them found once; the top ten carry around 10%. The CDR3 sequence is 17 residues long. Per germline, CDR1 LGHDT and CDR2 YNNKEL (reference sequence). V shed 3 bases and J shed 7 bases, with 22 bases lying between them. This chain connects TRBV3-1 to TRBJ2-1, with a tentative D call TRBD2 (6 bases). This TCR came from a man between 50 and 59 years old who received an inactivated influenza vaccine. This specimen was PBMCs from blood, taken approximately 13 days after vaccination. CDR3 coding DNA: TGTGCCAGCAGCCAGACCCCCACAGCGGGCAGCTTTAATGAGCAGTTCTTC. It encodes CASSQTPTAGSFNEQFF.